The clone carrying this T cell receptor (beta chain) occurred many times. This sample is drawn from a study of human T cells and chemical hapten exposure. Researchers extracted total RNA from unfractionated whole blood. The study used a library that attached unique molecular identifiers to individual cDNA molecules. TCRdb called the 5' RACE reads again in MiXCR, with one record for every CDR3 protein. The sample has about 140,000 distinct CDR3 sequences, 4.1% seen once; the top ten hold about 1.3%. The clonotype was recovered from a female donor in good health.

In DNA form, the CDR3 reads TGTGCCAGCAGCCTAGGGACAGGCACTTCCTACGAGCAGTACTTC. Its translation: CASSLGTGTSYEQYF. This chain connects TRBV12-3 or TRBV12-4 to TRBJ2-7, with 8 bases fitting TRBD1. There are 15 residues in the CDR3. Trimming at V came to 6 bases and at J to 1 base, leaving 8 bases not matched to a gene.